This is a list of T cell receptor beta chains from one sample in a study of cytotoxic CD8 clonotypes in ibrutinib-treated CLL. Assay used: immunoSEQ multiplex PCR; TCRdb lists only in-frame clones, some missing. The sample lists roughly 220,000 clones, 60% to 80% occurring once. Sequencing was performed on PBMCs, taken after 12 months of ibrutinib treatment. The receptor source for this set is a human donor with chronic lymphocytic leukemia. Both conserved end residues are part of each CDR3. A D gene is named only where the DNA matches it firmly. Not every row has a clone size; where given, it reads once, few, many or a size class.

-	-	TRBV10-1	TRBJ2-7	CASSFYEQYF	TGCGCCAGCAGCTTCTACGAGCAGTACTTC
-	-	TRBV6-5	TRBJ2-4	CASFRGNIQYF	TGTGCCAGCTTTCGGGGAAACATTCAGTACTTC
-	TRBD1	TRBV7-9	TRBJ2-3	CASSLTGADTQYF	TGTGCCAGCAGCCTGACAGGGGCAGATACGCAGTATTTT
-	TRBD1	TRBV15	TRBJ1-5	CATSRGDRGGSNQPQHF	TGTGCCACCAGCAGGGGAGACAGGGGTGGCAGCAATCAGCCCCAGCATTTT
-	-	TRBV7-8	TRBJ2-7	CASSLLHSSYEQYF	TGTGCCAGCAGCTTATTGCACTCTTCCTACGAGCAGTACTTC
-	TRBD2	TRBV30	TRBJ2-1	CACLFSGVNEQFF	TGTGCCTGTCTCTTTAGCGGGGTGAATGAGCAGTTCTTC
-	-	TRBV27	TRBJ2-1	CASSLDYFSEQFF	TGTGCCAGCAGTTTGGACTATTTCTCTGAGCAGTTCTTC
once	TRBD1	TRBV5-4	TRBJ1-1	CASSSTGTGPTEAFF	TGTGCCAGCAGCTCGACCGGGACAGGGCCTACTGAAGCTTTCTTT
-	-	TRBV2	TRBJ2-2	CASSSSPANTGELFF	TGTGCCAGCTCTTCGTCGCCCGCGAACACCGGGGAGCTGTTTTTT
-	-	TRBV5-6	TRBJ1-2	CASSLATVDGYTF	TGTGCCAGCAGCTTGGCGACAGTGGATGGCTACACCTTC
few	TRBD2	TRBV27	TRBJ2-7	CASSTSGSHEQYF	TGTGCCAGCAGCACTAGCGGGAGCCACGAGCAGTACTTC
-	TRBD2	TRBV6-5	TRBJ2-1	CASSTGTRPNEQFF	TGTGCCAGCAGCACCGGGACTAGGCCCAATGAGCAGTTCTTC
few	TRBD1	TRBV7-9	TRBJ1-4	CASSSVTGVGEKLFF	TGTGCCAGCAGCTCCGTGACAGGGGTCGGGGAAAAACTGTTTTTT
-	-	TRBV6-5	TRBJ1-3	CASTRTGTGNTIYF	TGTGCCAGCACCAGGACGGGCACAGGAAACACCATATATTTT
-	-	TRBV28	TRBJ1-5	CASSLGQYSNQPQHF	TGTGCCAGCAGTCTGGGACAATATAGCAATCAGCCCCAGCATTTT
few	-	TRBV7-6	TRBJ2-7	CASSRRPASYEQYF	TGTGCCAGCAGCCGTAGGCCAGCCTCCTACGAGCAGTACTTC
-	-	TRBV5-1	TRBJ2-5	CASSLAAGSQETQYF	TGCGCCAGCAGCTTGGCGGCGGGGTCCCAAGAGACCCAGTACTTC
once	-	TRBV5-6	TRBJ2-1	CASSLEGRSSYNEQFF	TGTGCCAGCAGCTTGGAGGGTAGAAGCTCCTACAATGAGCAGTTCTTC
-	-	TRBV5-6	TRBJ1-2	CASSLRGEFEGYTF	TGTGCCAGCAGCTTGAGGGGGGAATTCGAGGGCTACACCTTC
-	-	TRBV11-2	TRBJ2-1	CASSLSLLNEQFF	TGTGCCAGCAGCTTAAGTCTCCTCAATGAGCAGTTCTTC
-	-	TRBV6-4	TRBJ2-2	CASSDSPDTGELFF	TGTGCCAGCAGTGACTCCCCAGACACCGGGGAGCTGTTTTTT
-	-	TRBV13	TRBJ1-1	CASSSSQGMNTEAFF	TGTGCCAGCAGCTCATCACAGGGCATGAACACTGAAGCTTTCTTT
-	-	TRBV2	TRBJ1-6	CASIWSRAHVNSPLHF	TGTGCCAGCATTTGGTCCAGGGCTCATGTTAATTCACCCCTCCACTTT
-	-	TRBV7-9	TRBJ2-1	CASSPSGVNEQFF	TGTGCCAGCAGCCCCAGCGGCGTCAATGAGCAGTTCTTC
-	-	TRBV21-1	TRBJ2-7	CASSKSFRGRGHEQYF	TGTGCCAGCAGCAAATCTTTCCGCGGGAGGGGCCACGAGCAGTACTTC
-	TRBD1	TRBV28	TRBJ1-1	CASSRTGDTEAFF	TGTGCCAGCAGTCGGACAGGAGACACTGAAGCTTTCTTT
-	-	TRBV30	TRBJ2-7	CAWSFLGTTTLEQYF	TGTGCCTGGAGTTTTCTTGGGACGACGACACTCGAGCAGTACTTC
-	-	TRBV6-1	TRBJ2-1	CASSARGVVYNEQFF	TGTGCCAGCAGTGCCAGGGGGGTGGTTTACAATGAGCAGTTCTTC
-	-	TRBV4-1	TRBJ2-7	CASSPPGREEQYF	TGCGCCAGCAGCCCACCGGGCAGGGAGGAGCAGTATTTC
-	-	TRBV5-1	TRBJ2-6	CASSQVGSGANVLTF	TGCGCCAGCAGCCAAGTGGGCTCTGGGGCCAACGTCCTGACTTTC
-	-	TRBV11-2	TRBJ2-7	CASRTQGRYHEQYF	TGTGCCAGCCGGACGCAGGGGCGGTATCACGAGCAGTACTTC
-	TRBD2	TRBV19	TRBJ2-1	CASTPSGGAIRDEQFF	TGTGCCAGTACGCCTAGCGGGGGGGCGATAAGAGATGAGCAGTTCTTC
-	-	TRBV6-1	TRBJ2-7	CASRYTTRSSYEQYF	TGTGCCAGCAGGTACACGACTAGGAGCTCCTACGAGCAGTACTTC